This T cell receptor (beta chain) comes out of a study of esophageal squamous cell carcinoma under preoperative chemotherapy. As for time point: after preoperative PTX-NDP chemotherapy. Preoperative chemotherapy with paclitaxel-nedaplatin was given to patients before surgery. The CDR3 is 14 amino acids. Per germline, CDR1 MNHNS and CDR2 SASEGT. One entry per CDR3 protein, called by TCRdb with MiXCR from the PCR reads. The sample shows around 9,000 distinct CDR3 sequences, approximately 48% of them seen only once. This chain links TRBV6-1 with TRBJ2-1, with 11 bases lining up with TRBD1. The DNA end lines up better with TRBJ2-7; the J call may be wrong. This TCR derives from a human donor with esophageal squamous cell carcinoma. The donor label of this sample is uncertain. The material was obtained from a patient given preoperative chemotherapy. Written as DNA, the CDR3 is TGTGCCAGCAGCGGACAGGGGGCCGTCTACGAGCAGTACTTC. The encoded protein is CASSGQGAVYEQYF.